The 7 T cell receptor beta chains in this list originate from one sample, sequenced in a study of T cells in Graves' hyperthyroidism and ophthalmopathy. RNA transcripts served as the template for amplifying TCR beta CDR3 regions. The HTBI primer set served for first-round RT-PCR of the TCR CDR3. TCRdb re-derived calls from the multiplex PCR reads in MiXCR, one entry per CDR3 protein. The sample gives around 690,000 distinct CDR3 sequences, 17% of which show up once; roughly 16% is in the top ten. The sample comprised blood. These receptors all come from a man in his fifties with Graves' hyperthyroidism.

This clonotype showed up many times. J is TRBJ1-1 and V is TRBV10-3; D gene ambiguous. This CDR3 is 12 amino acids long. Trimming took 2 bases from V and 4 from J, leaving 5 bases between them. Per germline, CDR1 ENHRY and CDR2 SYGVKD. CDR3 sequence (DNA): TGTGCCATCAGTGAGGGTGGCACTGAAGCTTTCTTT. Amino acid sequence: CAISEGGTEAFF.

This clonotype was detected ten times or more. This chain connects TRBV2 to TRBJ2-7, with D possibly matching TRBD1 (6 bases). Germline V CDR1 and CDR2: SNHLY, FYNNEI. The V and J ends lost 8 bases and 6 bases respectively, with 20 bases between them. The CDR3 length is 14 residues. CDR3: CASGTGLSVSEQYF. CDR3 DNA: TGTGCCAGCGGAACAGGGCTTTCAGTTAGCGAGCAGTACTTC.

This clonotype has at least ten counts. The CDR3 bases are TGTGCCTGGAGTCCCCAGGCTCAAGAGACCCAGTACTTC. As protein: CAWSPQAQETQYF. This sequence joins TRBV30 and TRBJ2-5; D unresolved. This CDR3 spans 13 amino acids. V was pared by 2 bases and J by 2 bases, with 9 bases between. Germline V gives CDR1 GTSNPN, CDR2 SVGIG (reference sequence).

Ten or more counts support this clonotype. The CDR3 bases are TGTGCCAGCAGTTTAGCGACTAGCGGGCCGAACTACGAGCAGTACTTC. Translation: CASSLATSGPNYEQYF. The genes are TRBV28 and TRBJ2-7, with 10 bases fitting TRBD2. V lost 2 bases to trimming and J lost 3 bases; unmatched junction nucleotides: 7. The CDR3 loop spans 16 amino acids. Per germline, CDR1 MDHEN and CDR2 SYDVKM.

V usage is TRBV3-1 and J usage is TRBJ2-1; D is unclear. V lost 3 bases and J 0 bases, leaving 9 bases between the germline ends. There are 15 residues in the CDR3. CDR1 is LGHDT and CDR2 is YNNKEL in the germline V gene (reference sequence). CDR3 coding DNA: TGTGCCAGCAGCCATGACGTAAGCTCCTACAATGAGCAGTTCTTC. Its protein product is CASSHDVSSYNEQFF.

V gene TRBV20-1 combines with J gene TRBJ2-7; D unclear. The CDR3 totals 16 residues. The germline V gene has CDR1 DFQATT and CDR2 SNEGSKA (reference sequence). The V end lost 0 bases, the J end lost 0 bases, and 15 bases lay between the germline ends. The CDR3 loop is CSARDPVDGSSYEQYF. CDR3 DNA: TGCAGTGCTAGAGACCCGGTCGACGGCAGCTCCTACGAGCAGTACTTC.

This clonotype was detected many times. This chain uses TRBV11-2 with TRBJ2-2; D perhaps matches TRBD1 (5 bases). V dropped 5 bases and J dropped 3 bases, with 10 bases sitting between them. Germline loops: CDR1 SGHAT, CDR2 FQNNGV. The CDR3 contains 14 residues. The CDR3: CASSLLGDTGELFF. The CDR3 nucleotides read TGTGCCAGCAGCCTGTTAGGGGACACCGGGGAGCTGTTTTTT. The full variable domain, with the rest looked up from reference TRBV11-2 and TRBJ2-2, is EAGVAQSPRYKIIEKRQSVAFWCNPISGHATLYWYQQILGQGPKLLIQFQNNGVVDDSQLPKDRFSAERLKGVDSTLKIQPAKLEDSAVYLCASSLLGDTGELFFGEGSRLTVL.